Listed below are T cell receptor beta chains from one sample, sequenced in a study of cytomegalovirus exposure and HLA in healthy donors. The assay was immunoSEQ multiplex PCR, and TCRdb's table has in-frame clones only and misses some. The table lists roughly 190,000 clones, over 80% of them singletons. Sequenced material: PBMCs. All receptors come from a man between 25 and 39 years old in good health and CMV-seronegative. The CDR3 runs from the conserved cysteine through the conserved F or W. The D gene is left open where the match is weak. The size entry is marked missing in some rows and otherwise reads once, few, many or a size class.

TRBV9	NA	NA	TRBJ2-5	TGTGCCAGCAGCGTAGACCCTCGGAAACAGGGCGGAGAGACCCAGTACTTC	CASSVDPRKQGGETQYF
TRBV5-1	NA	NA	TRBJ2-7	TGCGCCAGCAGCTTGGAAGACAGCTCCTACGAGCAGTACTTC	CASSLEDSSYEQYF
TRBV7-6	NA	NA	TRBJ2-7	TGTGCCAGCAGCTTTCCCCCCCCTCCGGACGCGGACATCTACGAGCAGTACTTC	CASSFPPPPDADIYEQYF
TRBV7-9	NA	once	TRBJ2-5	TGTGCCAGCAGCTTAATCCTAACAGGGATACAAGAGACCCAGTACTTC	CASSLILTGIQETQYF
TRBV5-6	NA	NA	TRBJ2-5	TGTGCCAGCAGCTTGGCCTTGCGAGGTCAAGAGACCCAGTACTTC	CASSLALRGQETQYF
TRBV18	TRBD1	NA	TRBJ2-7	TGTGCCAGCTCACCAATGACCCCTACGACAGGGGACGAGCAGTACTTC	CASSPMTPTTGDEQYF
TRBV7-6	NA	NA	TRBJ1-5	TGTGCCAGCAGCTTCGGTCAGGGTGGTCAGCCCCAGCATTTT	CASSFGQGGQPQHF
TRBV27	NA	NA	TRBJ2-2	TGTGCCAGCAGTTTAAAGCCTCGCGACGGGGAGCTGTTTTTT	CASSLKPRDGELFF
TRBV2	TRBD1	few	TRBJ1-1	TGTGCCAGTGGGACAGGGGGCCCTCAGGGCACTGAAGCTTTCTTT	CASGTGGPQGTEAFF
TRBV6-5	NA	NA	TRBJ2-3	TGTGCCAGCAGTATGAGGCTTAGCACAGATACGCAGTATTTT	CASSMRLSTDTQYF
TRBV2	NA	NA	TRBJ2-2	TGTGCCAGCAGTGAAGAGTCGGGTTGGGAGCTGTTTTTT	CASSEESGWELFF
TRBV4-1	NA	NA	TRBJ2-4	TGCGCCAGCAGCCATATGGGGGCAGGGGCAGTCGCCAAAAACATTCAGTACTTC	CASSHMGAGAVAKNIQYF
TRBV6-5	TRBD1	NA	TRBJ2-1	TGTGCCAGCAGCCGATCAGGGGGATCCTACAATGAGCAGTTCTTC	CASSRSGGSYNEQFF
TRBV28	TRBD1	NA	TRBJ1-5	TGTGCCAGCAGTTGGACAGGGGGGAATCAGCCCCAGCATTTT	CASSWTGGNQPQHF
TRBV7-9	TRBD2	NA	TRBJ2-7	TGTGCCAGCGGGAACCAGCTAGCGGGTACCTACGAGCAGTACTTC	CASGNQLAGTYEQYF
TRBV4-1	NA	NA	TRBJ2-3	TGCGCCAGCAGCCAAATAAATATCGGGACAGATACGCAGTATTTT	CASSQINIGTDTQYF
TRBV5-6	NA	NA	TRBJ1-2	TGTGCCAGCAGCTTGGGGGGCGGCTACACCTTC	CASSLGGGYTF
TRBV18	NA	NA	TRBJ1-3	TGTGCCAGCTCACCGCTACAGGAGGGTGGAAACACCATATATTTT	CASSPLQEGGNTIYF
TRBV6-6	NA	NA	TRBJ1-1	TGTGCCAGCAGTCCCCGAGGTCCCCCCATGAACACTGAAGCTTTCTTT	CASSPRGPPMNTEAFF
TRBV4-1	NA	NA	TRBJ1-4	TGCGCCAGTTTGGACAGCCTTAATGAAAAACTGTTTTTT	CASLDSLNEKLFF
TRBV10-3	TRBD1	NA	TRBJ1-2	TGTGCCATCAGTAAGACAGGGGGCGCGGACTATGGCTACACCTTC	CAISKTGGADYGYTF
TRBV28	TRBD1	NA	TRBJ1-3	TGTGCCAGCAGTAAGGGACAGGGGATGTCTGGAAACACCATATATTTT	CASSKGQGMSGNTIYF
TRBV7-9	TRBD1	NA	TRBJ2-5	TGTGCCAGCAGCCCAGGGGGCAGAGAGACCCAGTACTTC	CASSPGGRETQYF
TRBV12-5	NA	NA	TRBJ2-1	TGTGCTAGTGCCGCCTCCGGGAGGGGGCGATTAAATGAGCAGTTCTTC	CASAASGRGRLNEQFF
TRBV30	NA	NA	TRBJ2-3	TGTGCCTGGAGTCGACAGATTAGCACAGATACGCAGTATTTT	CAWSRQISTDTQYF
TRBV7-2	NA	NA	TRBJ1-2	TGTGCCAGCAGCTCGACAGGAGGCAGAAATGGCTACACCTTC	CASSSTGGRNGYTF
TRBV28	NA	NA	TRBJ2-2	TGTGCCAGCAGTTTTATCGGTAACACCGGGGAGCTGTTTTTT	CASSFIGNTGELFF
TRBV18	TRBD1	NA	TRBJ1-2	TGTGCCAGCTTCGCAGGGGGCACTGGCTACACCTTC	CASFAGGTGYTF
TRBV14	NA	NA	TRBJ2-5	TGTGCCAGCAGCCAGAACAGGGCAGAGACCCAGTACTTC	CASSQNRAETQYF
TRBV30	TRBD1	NA	TRBJ1-5	TGTGCCTGGAATACAGGGGGCTTTGATCAGCCCCAGCATTTT	CAWNTGGFDQPQHF
TRBV19	TRBD2	NA	TRBJ2-5	TGTGCCAGTAGTTGGGGACTAGGGGGTGAGACCCAGTACTTC	CASSWGLGGETQYF
TRBV5-1	NA	NA	TRBJ1-6	TGCGCCAGCAGCTTGGGAGTTGGTAGCTCCTATAATTCACCCCTCCACTTT	CASSLGVGSSYNSPLHF
TRBV28	NA	few	TRBJ2-1	TGTGCCAGCAGCTGGTCGGTCCCGCCTGAGCAGTTCTTC	CASSWSVPPEQFF
TRBV19	NA	NA	TRBJ1-5	TGTGCCAGTAGTATGAGGAGGGATAGAAGTCAGCCCCAGCATTTT	CASSMRRDRSQPQHF
TRBV6-1	NA	once	TRBJ1-4	TGTGCCAGCAGTCCACCCTCAGGTGAAAAACTGTTTTTT	CASSPPSGEKLFF
TRBV5-1	TRBD1	NA	TRBJ2-2	TGCGCCAGCAGCTACCGACAGGGGACCGGGGAGCTGTTTTTT	CASSYRQGTGELFF
TRBV6-6	NA	NA	TRBJ1-1	TGTGCCAGCAGTTACCTAATGAACACTGAAGCTTTCTTT	CASSYLMNTEAFF
TRBV19	NA	NA	TRBJ1-6	TGTGCCAGTAGCCCCAGGGGTAATTCACCCCTCCACTTT	CASSPRGNSPLHF
TRBV19	NA	NA	TRBJ2-2	TGTGCCAGTAGGCCCCAGGACATGAGGACCGGGGAGCTGTTTTTT	CASRPQDMRTGELFF
TRBV19	NA	few	TRBJ2-3	TGTGCCAGTAGTATTACAGTCACAGATACGCAGTATTTT	CASSITVTDTQYF
TRBV7-2	TRBD1	NA	TRBJ2-7	TGTGCCAGCGGATTTAAGACAGGGGGCACGAACGAGCAGTACTTC	CASGFKTGGTNEQYF
TRBV5-5	NA	NA	TRBJ2-3	TGTGCCAGCAGCTTGTCCCGCAGGGATTTGGATACGCAGTATTTT	CASSLSRRDLDTQYF
TRBV7-9	TRBD1	NA	TRBJ1-3	TGTTCCAGCAGCTTCTTCACTGGGACAGGGGCAAACACCATATATTTT	CSSSFFTGTGANTIYF
TRBV30	TRBD2	NA	TRBJ2-3	TGCGCCTGGAGTCTTCTAGCGGGAGGCCAAGATACGCAGTATTTT	CAWSLLAGGQDTQYF
TRBV5-1	TRBD2	NA	TRBJ2-5	TGCGCCAGCAGCTTCGGACTAGCGGGAAGACGAGGGGAGACCCAGTACTTC	CASSFGLAGRRGETQYF
TRBV20-1	NA	NA	TRBJ2-2	TGCAGTGGCCCGTTGGGCCGGGAGCTGTTTTTT	CSGPLGRELFF
TRBV6-1	NA	NA	TRBJ1-3	TGTGCCAGCAGCCGGAGCTCTGGAAACACCATATATTTT	CASSRSSGNTIYF
TRBV18	NA	NA	TRBJ1-2	TGTGCCAGCTCACTACCGACAGAAAGCTATGGCTACACCTTC	CASSLPTESYGYTF
TRBV13	TRBD1	NA	TRBJ2-7	TGTGCCAGCAGCTTAGGGGACAGGGCCTACGAGCAGTACTTC	CASSLGDRAYEQYF
TRBV27	TRBD2	once	TRBJ2-7	TGTGCCAGCCGCTATGGTGCGGGAGGCTGGTACGAGCAGTACTTC	CASRYGAGGWYEQYF
TRBV28	NA	NA	TRBJ2-1	TGTGCCAGCAGTTTAATGACAGTGGAGTTCTTC	CASSLMTVEFF
TRBV27	TRBD1	NA	TRBJ1-2	TGTGCCAGCAGTCCGAGACAGGGTTACCTTTCATCCTATGGCTACACCTTC	CASSPRQGYLSSYGYTF
TRBV7-6	TRBD2	NA	TRBJ2-7	TGTGCCAGCAGCAGTGAGACTAGCGGGTCGACCTACGAGCAGTACTTC	CASSSETSGSTYEQYF
TRBV27	NA	NA	TRBJ1-4	TGTGCCAGCAGTTGGAACGGGAATGAAAAACTGTTTTTT	CASSWNGNEKLFF